This T cell receptor beta chain emerged from a study of cytomegalovirus exposure and HLA in healthy donors. Both 60 Vbeta primers and 13 Jbeta primers went into the PCR. Using immunoSEQ multiplex PCR, the repertoire was profiled, and TCRdb retains in-frame clones only, with some absent. Recorded for this sample: about 170,000 clones. V dropped 4 bases and J dropped 0 bases, with 13 bases sitting between them. The germline CDR1 and CDR2 sequences are LGHNA and YNFKEQ. The CDR3 runs to 16 residues. Regarding this clone: Its target is not known.

Study results and caveats: Reported performance of the classifier showed diagnosis of cytomegalovirus status with high specificity and sensitivity. A list of 164 TCR beta chains associated with cytomegalovirus was given.

This TCR derives from a woman aged 60-70 years in good health and CMV-seronegative. The sample was PBMCs. The chain has TRBV4-2 and TRBJ1-5; TRBD1 might be the D (5 bases). CDR3 sequence: CASSRDWGDSNQPQHF. CDR3 DNA: TGTGCCAGCAGCCGAGACTGGGGGGATAGCAATCAGCCCCAGCATTTT.